Shown below are 10 T cell receptor beta chains from a single sample sequenced in a study of spatial heterogeneity in lung cancer. Documented time point: sample taken at primary tumor resection. The sequenced material consisted of unsorted whole RNA from tumor, nontumor lung or frozen PBMC. TCRdb reprocessed the 5' RACE reads with MiXCR, giving one entry per CDR3 protein. The profile shows several thousand distinct CDR3 sequences, approximately 16% of them singletons. The source was normal lung tissue next to the tumor, collected at surgery. The receptors stem from a male donor with early-stage non-small cell lung cancer.

Within the sample, this clonotype is medium-sized. The genes are TRBV14 and TRBJ2-2, with a tentative D call TRBD2 (5 bases). The CDR3 loop spans 13 amino acids. Germline CDR1 and CDR2: SGHDN and FVKESK. V was clipped by 6 bases and J by 5 bases, with 10 bases between them. For the CDR3, the DNA is TGTGCCAGCAGACTCGGACTTACCGGGGAGCTGTTTTTT. This encodes CASRLGLTGELFF. The full variable domain, rest sourced from reference TRBV14 and TRBJ2-2, is EAGVTQFPSHSVIEKGQTVTLRCDPISGHDNLYWYRRVMGKEIKFLLHFVKESKQDESGMPNNRFLAERTGGTYSTLKVQPAELEDSGVYFCASRLGLTGELFFGEGSRLTVL.

The sample holds many counts of this clonotype. The V and J genes are TRBV21-1 and TRBJ2-4; no check of the table's D call, TRBD2, against the DNA was made. TRBV21-1 is designated a pseudogene. CDR3 length equals 14 residues. This CDR3 is CASTGRDRLGIQYF. The CDR3, as DNA: TGTGCCAGCACGGGGAGAGATCGGCTCGGCATTCAGTACTTC.

The V gene is TRBV5-1, the J gene TRBJ2-2, with a tentative D call TRBD1 (5 bases). This CDR3 has 15 amino acids. With 2 bases removed from V and 4 bases from J, the gap between germline ends came to 12 bases. The V gene's germline CDR1 is SGHRS and CDR2 YFSETQ. CDR3 amino acids: CASSFQGVFTGELFF. CDR3 in DNA: TGCGCCAGCAGCTTCCAAGGGGTATTCACCGGGGAGCTGTTTTTT.

By frequency in the sample, this clonotype is medium-sized. The CDR3 nucleotides read TGTGCCACCTTTGGAGCAACTAATGAAAAACTGTTTTTT. This gives the protein CATFGATNEKLFF. The chain carries TRBV28 and TRBJ1-4; no reliable D call. The CDR3 contains 13 residues. V was pared by 10 bases and J by 0 bases, with 9 bases between. In germline, CDR1 is MDHEN, CDR2 SYDVKM.

This clonotype came up many times. The chain has TRBV27 and TRBJ2-7, with D possibly TRBD1 on 5 matching bases. The V gene's germline CDR1 is MNHEY and CDR2 SMNVEV (reference sequence). Trimming took off 2 bases at V and 8 bases at J, with 13 bases between the two ends. This CDR3 has 13 amino acids. This chain's CDR3 is CASSLQGARKQYF. The CDR3 nucleotides read TGTGCCAGCAGTTTACAGGGTGCAAGGAAGCAGTACTTC.

V gene TRBV7-6 combines with J gene TRBJ2-5, with D unclear. Trimming took off 5 bases at V and 1 base at J, with 2 bases between the two ends. This CDR3 is built from 11 residues. CDR1 and CDR2 (germline): SGHVS, FNYEAQ. This chain's CDR3 is CASSIQETQYF. CDR3 nucleotides: TGTGCCAGCAGCATCCAAGAGACCCAGTACTTC.

This clonotype is labeled medium-sized (0.01 to 0.1%). The genes are TRBV11-3 and TRBJ2-3, with D perhaps being TRBD1 or TRBD2 (5 bases each). V shed 1 base and J shed 3 bases, with 8 bases lying between them. The CDR3 has 14 residues. Germline V gene sequence: CDR1 SGHNT, CDR2 YENEEA. CDR3 nucleotide sequence: TGTGCCAGCAGCTTAGCGGGGCAGACAGATACGCAGTATTTT. This translates into CASSLAGQTDTQYF. The full variable domain, in which reference TRBV11-3 and TRBJ2-3 provide the parts outside the CDR3, is EAGVVQSPRYKIIEKKQPVAFWCNPISGHNTLYWYLQNLGQGPELLIRYENEEAVDDSQLPKDRFSAERLKGVDSTLKIQPAELGDSAVYLCASSLAGQTDTQYFGPGTRLTVL.

Sample share makes this clonotype medium-sized. The chain has TRBV30 and TRBJ1-3; D is unresolved. This CDR3 contains 13 residues. V was cut by 3 bases and J by 5 bases, with 11 bases left in between. Per the germline V gene, CDR1 is GTSNPN and CDR2 is SVGIG (reference sequence). CDR3 residues: CAWRQVKRNTIYF. DNA of the CDR3: TGTGCCTGGAGGCAGGTCAAGAGAAACACCATATATTTT.

CDR3 amino acids: CASSPSGGITDTQYF. The CDR3 region has the DNA TGTGCCAGCAGCCCATCAGGGGGAATCACAGATACGCAGTATTTT. The genes are TRBV7-9 and TRBJ2-3; 7 nucleotides match TRBD1. CDR3 length: 15 residues. The V gene's germline CDR1 is SEHNR and CDR2 FQNEAQ (reference sequence). With 5 bases clipped from V and 2 bases from J, the junction kept 7 bases outside the gene matches.

This clonotype is deemed medium-sized. This chain connects TRBV28 to TRBJ2-7; D gene uncertain. CDR3 length equals 12 residues. Between the trimmed V and J ends, which lost 1 base and 5 bases, there was a span of 6 bases. The germline V gene has CDR1 MDHEN and CDR2 SYDVKM. CDR3 in amino acids: CASSLSAHEQYF. The CDR3 region has the DNA TGTGCCAGCAGTTTATCGGCACACGAGCAGTACTTC.